The clone carrying this T cell receptor (beta chain) was found many times. Its antigen is not known. This record belongs to a study of CD8 T cells in ankylosing spondylitis. Study-level points and caveats: There was reportedly significant enrichment of clones that were disease-linked in matched ankylosing spondylitis synovial fluid. What seemed typical of ankylosing spondylitis blood was a TCR beta motif built from several highly homologous variants.

V was clipped by 2 bases and J by 4 bases, with 11 bases between them. The CDR3 is made up of 13 amino acids. Germline values: CDR1 DFQATT, CDR2 SNEGSKA (reference sequence). TCRdb redid the calling of the 5' RACE reads with MiXCR, one entry per CDR3 protein. The table shows about 210,000 distinct CDR3 sequences, with roughly 6.6% occurring only once. The sequenced sample was blood, either unsorted or a sorted T cell fraction (not recorded which). This chain connects TRBV20-1 to TRBJ1-2; the D gene is possibly TRBD1 (5 bases). The TCR comes from a male donor with ankylosing spondylitis. The CDR3, as DNA: TGCAGTGCTAGATTTGACAGTGCCTATGGCTACACCTTC. As protein: CSARFDSAYGYTF.